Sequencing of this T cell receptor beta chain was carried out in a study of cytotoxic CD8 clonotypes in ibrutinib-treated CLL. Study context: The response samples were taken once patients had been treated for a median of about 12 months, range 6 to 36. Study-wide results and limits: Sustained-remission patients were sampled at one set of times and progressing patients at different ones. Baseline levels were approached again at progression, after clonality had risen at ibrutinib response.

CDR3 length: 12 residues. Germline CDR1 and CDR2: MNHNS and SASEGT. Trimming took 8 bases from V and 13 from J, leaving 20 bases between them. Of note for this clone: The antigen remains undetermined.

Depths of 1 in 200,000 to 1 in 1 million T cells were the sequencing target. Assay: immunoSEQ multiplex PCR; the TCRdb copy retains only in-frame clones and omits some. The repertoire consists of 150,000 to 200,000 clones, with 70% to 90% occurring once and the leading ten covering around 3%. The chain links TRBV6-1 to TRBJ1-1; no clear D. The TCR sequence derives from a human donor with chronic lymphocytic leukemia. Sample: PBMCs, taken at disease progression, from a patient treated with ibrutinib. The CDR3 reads CASGLFEEGDFF. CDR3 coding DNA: TGTGCCAGCGGCCTTTTCGAGGAGGGCGATTTCTTT.